This entry features one TCR beta chain sequence. Antigen unknown. The ends were cut back, 8 bases at V and 7 bases at J, with 17 bases in the middle. CDR1 is MDHEN, CDR2 SYDVKM, per germline. The CDR3 extends over 13 amino acids. This record comes from a study of CD8 T cells in ankylosing spondylitis. Scientists made TCR beta libraries using quantitative 5'-RACE with molecular barcodes. TCRdb independently ran MiXCR on the 5' RACE reads; one entry per CDR3 protein. This table has 350,000 or so distinct CDR3 sequences, approximately 10% appearing once. Study outcomes and limitations: Ankylosing spondylitis blood appeared to carry a characteristic TCR beta motif of 7 or 8 highly homologous variants. Reports of some motif variants in reactive arthritis synovial fluid and blood predate this one. Those disease-linked clones were CD8+; they were also relatively rare in peripheral blood.

The source material was blood, either unsorted or a sorted T cell fraction (not recorded which). The chain uses TRBV28 and TRBJ1-1; the D gene is possibly TRBD1 (5 bases). The sequence was collected from a female donor with ankylosing spondylitis or in good health (not recorded which). The CDR3 DNA follows: TGTGCCAGCCGTGGGCGGGGGGAAATTGAAGCTTTCTTT. Protein sequence: CASRGRGEIEAFF.